The 14 T cell receptor beta chains presented below share a single source sample, sequenced in a study of early T cells in non-severe SARS-CoV-2 infection. TCRdb redid the calling of the 5' RACE reads with MiXCR, one entry per CDR3 protein. Among 20,000 to 30,000 distinct CDR3 sequences listed, around 5.8% were seen once. Sample: whole blood. Receptors originate from an adult who was a healthcare worker with PCR-confirmed SARS-CoV-2 infection or an uninfected control (not recorded which).

This clonotype was found many times. The chain links TRBV11-2 to TRBJ1-1, with a possible D match to TRBD1 (5 bases). The CDR3 runs 13 residues. Germline V lookup: CDR1 SGHAT, CDR2 FQNNGV. With 1 base removed from V and 6 bases from J, the gap between germline ends came to 9 bases. CDR3 sequence (DNA): TGTGCCAGCAGCTTAGGGCAGGGATCTGAAGCTTTCTTT. It translates to CASSLGQGSEAFF.

This clonotype was seen more than once but under ten times. This chain joins TRBV5-6 and TRBJ2-5, with TRBD2 identical over 11 bases. Germline CDR1 is SGHDT and CDR2 is YYEEEE. CDR3 size: 17 residues. V shed 1 base and J 5 bases; nucleotides not matched to a gene: 10. The CDR3 loop is CASSLFGDSGGAETQYF. Here the CDR3 DNA reads TGTGCCAGCAGCTTGTTTGGCGATAGCGGGGGGGCCGAGACCCAGTACTTC.

This clonotype appeared many times. This chain joins TRBV11-2 and TRBJ1-1; TRBD1 agrees at 7 bases. Per the germline V gene, CDR1 is SGHAT and CDR2 is FQNNGV. V lost 5 bases and J lost 4; bases outside the gene matches: 10. The CDR3 extends over 15 amino acids. CDR3 amino acids: CASSVRQGRGTEAFF. The DNA for the CDR3 is TGTGCCAGCAGCGTGAGACAGGGTCGGGGCACTGAAGCTTTCTTT.

This clonotype has at least ten counts. This chain joins TRBV6-6 and TRBJ1-5; possible D gene TRBD1, 5 bases. V shed 2 bases and J shed 1 base, with 18 bases lying between them. This CDR3 has 18 amino acids. From germline, CDR1 is MNHNY and CDR2 SVGAGI (reference sequence). The CDR3 DNA reads as TGTGCCAGCAGTTACGGGGCAGGTAGGCTTTTGAGCAATCAGCCCCAGCATTTT. It is translated as CASSYGAGRLLSNQPQHF.

The rearrangement uses TRBV6-2 or TRBV6-3 and TRBJ2-1, with 9 nucleotides matching TRBD2. CDR3 size: 13 residues. Germline V lookup: CDR1 MNHEY, CDR2 SVGEGT. J was trimmed by 6 bases and V by 9 bases; bases with no gene match: 6. The DNA of the CDR3 is TGTGCCAGGCCGGGACTAGCCTTCAATGAGCAGTTCTTC. Translation gives CARPGLAFNEQFF.

At least ten counts were recorded for this clonotype. This chain joins TRBV2 and TRBJ2-7; D is perhaps TRBD1 (6 bases). The CDR3 consists of 11 residues. Germline CDR1 is SNHLY and CDR2 is FYNNEI. Trimming took 5 bases from V and 4 from J, leaving 6 bases between them. The CDR3 nucleotides are TGTGCCAGCAGTACAGGGTACGAGCAGTACTTC. This sequence encodes CASSTGYEQYF.

This clonotype appeared many times. The rearrangement joins TRBV6-5 to TRBJ1-1; maybe TRBD1 (6 bases). Trimming pared 4 bases from V and 1 base from J, leaving 10 bases between. The CDR3 is made up of 14 amino acids. Germline V gives CDR1 MNHEY, CDR2 SVGAGI. This CDR3 is CASSSGDRNTEAFF. CDR3 bases: TGTGCCAGCAGTTCAGGGGATAGGAACACTGAAGCTTTCTTT.

This clonotype was seen at least ten times. The J gene is TRBJ1-1, the V gene TRBV7-6; D ambiguous. Looked up from germline, CDR1 is SGHVS and CDR2 is FNYEAQ. The CDR3 is 12 amino acids. Trimming took off 3 bases at V and 5 bases at J, with 7 bases between the two ends. The CDR3 here is CASSFAGTEAFF. Written as DNA, the CDR3 is TGTGCCAGCAGCTTTGCTGGGACTGAAGCTTTCTTT.

V and J are TRBV28 and TRBJ2-7; TRBD1 matches at 11 bases. Trimming took 7 bases from V and 7 from J; bases not matched to a gene: 12. CDR1 and CDR2 (germline): MDHEN, SYDVKM. This CDR3 has 15 residues. CDR3 sequence reads: CASTPPGTGGLEQYF. The CDR3 bases are TGTGCCAGCACACCTCCGGGGACAGGGGGTTTGGAGCAGTACTTC.

This clonotype was observed at least ten times. This chain connects TRBV29-1 to TRBJ2-1; no definite D call. The germline CDR1 and CDR2 sequences are SQVTM and ANQGSEA. The CDR3 length is 14 residues. Between the trimmed V and J ends, which lost 8 bases and 5 bases, there was a span of 19 bases. The CDR3 DNA reads as TGCAGCTCAAAAGGAAGGACGCCGAACAATGAGCAGTTCTTC. It translates to CSSKGRTPNNEQFF.

Ten or more counts support this clonotype. J is TRBJ1-2 and V is TRBV14; the D is unclear. Between the trimmed V and J ends, which lost 0 bases and 2 bases, there was a span of 10 bases. Germline V gene sequence: CDR1 SGHDN, CDR2 FVKESK. The CDR3 is 15 residues long. CDR3 coding DNA: TGTGCCAGCAGCCAAGATTTCCAGATGAACTATGGCTACACCTTC. Its translation is CASSQDFQMNYGYTF.

The chain links TRBV28 to TRBJ2-2; possible D gene TRBD1, 6 bases. V gave up 2 bases and J gave up 7 bases, with 14 bases separating them. Looked up from germline, CDR1 is MDHEN and CDR2 is SYDVKM. This CDR3 contains 15 residues. The CDR3 nucleotides are TGTGCCAGCAGTTTACCCAACCTACAGGGCGGGGAGCTGTTTTTT. This translates into CASSLPNLQGGELFF.

This clonotype was seen at least ten times. This chain links TRBV25-1 with TRBJ2-1, with 7 bases aligning to TRBD2. Per germline, CDR1 MGHDK and CDR2 SYGVNS. The trim removed 4 bases at V and 0 bases at J, leaving 9 bases unmatched. This CDR3 has 17 residues. Here the CDR3 reads CASSGGSAGSSYNEQFF. The CDR3 coding sequence is TGTGCCAGCAGTGGAGGGTCAGCGGGGAGCTCCTACAATGAGCAGTTCTTC.

The chain is built from TRBV3-1 and TRBJ2-1; D is perhaps TRBD2 (5 bases). CDR3 size: 15 residues. V lost 6 bases to trimming and J lost 2 bases, with 14 bases between them. Germline V gene data show CDR1 as LGHDT and CDR2 as YNNKEL (reference sequence). The CDR3 loop is CASRAESGTYNEQFF. CDR3 DNA sequence: TGTGCCAGCAGGGCAGAGAGCGGAACCTACAATGAGCAGTTCTTC.